Presented here are 19 T cell receptor beta chains from one specimen sequenced in a study of blood T cell repertoires in COVID-19. TCRdb's copy holds only in-frame clones and misses some; the assay was immunoSEQ multiplex PCR. There are 100,000 or so clones in the sample; about 86% occur only once, and 13% lies in the top ten. Sequenced sample: peripheral blood. The source is a woman in her sixties in a cohort sampled during active or convalescent COVID-19.

J is TRBJ2-1 and V is TRBV29-1; the D is unclear. Germline V gene data show CDR1 as SQVTM and CDR2 as ANQGSEA. V was shortened by 3 bases and J by 7 bases, with 10 bases between the two germline ends. The CDR3 covers 12 residues. CDR3 sequence reads: CSVDRSSNEQFF. The CDR3 DNA is TGCAGCGTTGACAGGTCTTCGAATGAGCAGTTCTTC.

This clone occurred once. The gene calls are TRBV18 and TRBJ1-1, with 10 bases matching TRBD1. The length of the CDR3 is 15 residues. The V segment lost 4 bases and the J segment 3 bases; nucleotides outside the gene matches: 5. Germline-derived CDR1 and CDR2 are KGHSH and LQKENI. This CDR3 is CASSRRQGADTEAFF. In DNA form, the CDR3 reads TGTGCCAGCTCACGACGACAGGGGGCTGACACTGAAGCTTTCTTT.

The chain carries TRBV24-1 and TRBJ2-2, with TRBD2 as a possible D gene (6 bases). Germline CDR1 reads KGHDR; CDR2 reads SFDVKD. The CDR3 loop spans 15 amino acids. V gave up 3 bases and J gave up 0 bases, with 7 bases separating them. CDR3 sequence: CATSDPGANTGELFF. The CDR3 DNA is TGTGCCACCAGTGATCCGGGGGCGAACACCGGGGAGCTGTTTTTT.

The chain uses TRBV5-1 and TRBJ2-3, with TRBD2 as a possible D gene (6 bases). The germline V and J ends were trimmed by 0 bases and 0 bases, with 11 bases remaining between them. The CDR3 has 16 residues. The germline V gene encodes CDR1 SGHRS and CDR2 YFSETQ. The CDR3 bases are TGCGCCAGCAGCTTGGAGGTAGCGGTTAGCACAGATACGCAGTATTTT. It is translated as CASSLEVAVSTDTQYF.

The chain couples TRBV30 to TRBJ1-2; D perhaps matches TRBD1 (6 bases). Germline V lookup: CDR1 GTSNPN, CDR2 SVGIG (reference sequence). The CDR3 has 13 residues. The ends were cut back, 7 bases at V and 5 bases at J, with 17 bases in the middle. Written as DNA, the CDR3 is TGTGCCTCCCCCCGGGGGGCAGGATATGGCTACACCTTC. Amino acids: CASPRGAGYGYTF.

This chain uses TRBV14 with TRBJ2-2; TRBD2 matches 12 bases. The V segment lost 4 bases and the J segment 1 base; nucleotides outside the gene matches: 10. CDR1 is SGHDN and CDR2 is FVKESK in the germline V gene. There are 19 residues in the CDR3. CDR3 coding DNA: TGTGCCAGCAGCCGGCAAAGGGGGACTAGCGGGCTGAACACCGGGGAGCTGTTTTTT. This gives the protein CASSRQRGTSGLNTGELFF.

The sample holds one count of this clone. The J gene is TRBJ2-4, the V gene TRBV3-1 (or the pseudogene TRBV3-2), with D possibly TRBD1 on 6 matching bases. Trimming left V 5 bases short and J 2 bases short, with 10 bases between. CDR1 and CDR2 (germline): LGHDT, YNNKEL (reference sequence). The CDR3 contains 14 residues. In DNA form, the CDR3 reads TGTGCCAGCAGCTTACAGGGTACCAAAAACATTCAGTACTTC. Its protein product is CASSLQGTKNIQYF.

This clone was picked up a small number of times. The rearrangement links TRBV7-9 to TRBJ2-1; D possibly corresponds to TRBD2 (6 bases). V gave up 4 bases and J gave up 2 bases, with 21 bases separating them. This CDR3 has 18 amino acids. Germline CDR1 and CDR2: SEHNR and FQNEAQ (reference sequence). CDR3 in amino acids: CASSSNGRGKGTYNEQFF. CDR3 nucleotides: TGTGCCAGCAGCTCTAACGGGAGAGGCAAAGGAACCTACAATGAGCAGTTCTTC. The variable domain in full, with the rest retrieved from reference TRBV7-9 and TRBJ2-1, is DTGVSQNPRHKITKRGQNVTFRCDPISEHNRLYWYRQTLGQGPEFLTYFQNEAQLEKSRLLSDRFSAERPKGSFSTLEIQRTEQGDSAMYLCASSSNGRGKGTYNEQFFGPGTRLTVL.

The rearrangement links TRBV21-1 to TRBJ1-2; the table names TRBD1, a call not compared with the DNA. TRBV21-1 is reported as a pseudogene. The CDR3 is made up of 13 amino acids. The CDR3 DNA follows: TGTGCCAGCAGTGCAGGGTTGAGCTATGGCTACACCTTC. Translated, it gives CASSAGLSYGYTF.

J is TRBJ1-5 and V is TRBV4-1; 7 bases are shared with TRBD1. The V segment lost 1 base and the J segment 3 bases; nucleotides outside the gene matches: 3. Germline CDR1 MGHRA, CDR2 YSYEKL. This CDR3 contains 15 residues. The CDR3 reads CASSQVGTVNQPQHF. The CDR3 DNA is TGCGCCAGCAGCCAAGTAGGGACAGTCAATCAGCCCCAGCATTTT.

The DNA of the CDR3 is TGTGCCAGTAGCTCCGGGTGGAGGGGACGGTCACCCCTCCACTTT. This encodes CASSSGWRGRSPLHF. The chain joins TRBV19 to TRBJ1-6, with D tentatively TRBD1 (5 bases). The ends were cut back, 6 bases at V and 10 bases at J, with 19 bases in the middle. The length of the CDR3 is 15 residues. Germline lookup yields CDR1 LNHDA and CDR2 SQIVND (reference sequence).

The chain combines TRBV28 with TRBJ1-3; TRBD1 matches 10 bases. The CDR3 length is 16 residues. Trimming at V came to 9 bases and at J to 0 bases, leaving 8 bases not matched to a gene. From germline, CDR1 is MDHEN and CDR2 SYDVKM. The CDR3 is CASTGTGAISGNTIYF. The CDR3 bases are TGTGCCAGTACCGGGACAGGGGCTATCTCTGGAAACACCATATATTTT.

The chain carries TRBV3-1 (or the pseudogene TRBV3-2) and TRBJ2-1; no definite D call. This CDR3 contains 15 residues. V lost 1 base and J 0 bases, leaving 7 bases between the germline ends. CDR1 LGHDT and CDR2 YNNKEL come from the germline V gene (reference sequence). The CDR3 region has the DNA TGTGCCAGCAGCCAAGTGGTTAGCTCCTACAATGAGCAGTTCTTC. This codes for CASSQVVSSYNEQFF.

The gene calls are TRBV7-9 and TRBJ2-7; D might be TRBD2 (6 bases). CDR3 length: 12 residues. V lost 7 bases and J lost 5, with 12 bases in between. CDR1 is SEHNR, CDR2 FQNEAQ, per germline (reference sequence). CDR3 sequence (DNA): TGTGCCAGCACCCGATGGGGGGACGAGCAGTACTTC. Amino acids: CASTRWGDEQYF. The whole variable domain, remainder taken from reference TRBV7-9 and TRBJ2-7, is DTGVSQNPRHKITKRGQNVTFRCDPISEHNRLYWYRQTLGQGPEFLTYFQNEAQLEKSRLLSDRFSAERPKGSFSTLEIQRTEQGDSAMYLCASTRWGDEQYFGPGTRLTVT.

J is TRBJ1-1 and V is TRBV6-5; TRBD1 might be the D (6 bases). The CDR3 consists of 15 residues. V lost 6 bases to trimming and J lost 0 bases, with 14 bases between them. Germline V gene data show CDR1 as MNHEY and CDR2 as SVGAGI. CDR3 nucleotide sequence: TGTGCCAGCAGCTTGGACAGACCCATGAACACTGAAGCTTTCTTT. Translated, it gives CASSLDRPMNTEAFF.

V and J are TRBV6-5 and TRBJ2-7; D call uncertain. Germline CDR1 MNHEY, CDR2 SVGAGI. V was clipped by 2 bases and J by 6 bases, with 8 bases between them. This CDR3 has 12 residues. For the CDR3, the DNA is TGTGCCAGCAGTTACCCCGTCGGCGAGCAGTACTTC. This translates into CASSYPVGEQYF.

This chain connects TRBV3-1 (or the pseudogene TRBV3-2) to TRBJ1-1; D is uncertain. Germline assignment: CDR1 LGHDT and CDR2 YNNKEL (reference sequence). There are 11 residues in the CDR3. The V and J ends lost 6 bases and 8 bases respectively, with 10 bases between them. The CDR3 DNA reads TGTGCCAGCAGTTACGCGGGGGAAGCTTTCTTT. Translating gives CASSYAGEAFF.

This rearrangement joins TRBV30 to TRBJ1-1; 10 positions match TRBD1. Germline CDR1 and CDR2: GTSNPN and SVGIG (reference sequence). The length of the CDR3 is 13 residues. Trimming took 8 bases from V and 2 from J; bases not matched to a gene: 5. In DNA form, the CDR3 reads TGTGCCGGTGACAGGGGGCTCAACACTGAAGCTTTCTTT. Residues: CAGDRGLNTEAFF.

The chain links TRBV29-1 to TRBJ1-1; D may be TRBD1 (5 bases). The CDR3 runs 13 residues. Germline V gene lookup returns CDR1 SQVTM and CDR2 ANQGSEA. Trimming shortened V by 1 base and J by 1 base, and 7 bases separated the two germline ends. The CDR3 spells CSVEGRGNTEAFF. The CDR3 DNA reads TGCAGCGTTGAAGGTAGGGGGAACACTGAAGCTTTCTTT.